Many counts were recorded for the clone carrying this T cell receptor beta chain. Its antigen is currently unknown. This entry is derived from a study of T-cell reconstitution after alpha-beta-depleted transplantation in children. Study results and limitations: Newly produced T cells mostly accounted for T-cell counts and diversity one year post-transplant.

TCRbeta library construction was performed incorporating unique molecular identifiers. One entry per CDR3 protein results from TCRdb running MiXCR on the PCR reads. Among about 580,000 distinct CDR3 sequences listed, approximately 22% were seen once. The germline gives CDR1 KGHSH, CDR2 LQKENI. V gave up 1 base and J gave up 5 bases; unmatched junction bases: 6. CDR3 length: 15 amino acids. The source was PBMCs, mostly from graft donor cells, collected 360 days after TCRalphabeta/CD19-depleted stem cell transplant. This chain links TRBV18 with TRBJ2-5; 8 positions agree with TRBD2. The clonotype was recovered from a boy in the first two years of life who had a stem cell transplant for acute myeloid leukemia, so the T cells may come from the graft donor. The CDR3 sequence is CASSPLAGPWETQYF. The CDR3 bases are TGTGCCAGCTCACCACTAGCGGGGCCTTGGGAGACCCAGTACTTC.